This TCR beta chain was profiled in a study of cytomegalovirus exposure and HLA in healthy donors (dated by TCRdb to about 2017). Context from the whole study: The roughly 700 repertoires of the first cohort and the roughly 120 validation repertoires were produced on the same platform, according to a later analysis. The aim of the study was to test whether cataloging public T cell receptors could identify signatures of past pathogen exposure. In addition to the first cohort of approximately 650 subjects, a separate validation cohort of approximately 120 different subjects was used. The study combined high-throughput TCR immunosequencing, statistical association of individual TCRs with disease status, and machine learning to predict cytomegalovirus infection status.

The library relied on the immunoSEQ multiplex PCR assay. The authors' analysis ran thus. A statistical classification framework was developed to diagnose cytomegalovirus status using the catalog of TCR beta chain sequences. Not all clones reach the TCRdb copy of this immuneACCESS table, which keeps in-frame sequences only. Checked studies attribute under half of the gap to unresolved V genes and leave the rest unexplained. Clone size and V and J calls were adopted from that table, with D and trimming inferred from the DNA. The sample has 150,000 to 200,000 clones on record, approximately 86% of them singletons. The ten largest clonotypes hold more than 5.5% of the sample. The donors were included in the validation cohort of approximately 120 subjects, a group kept apart from the roughly 610-subject first cohort. Results and caveats for the whole study, not just this receptor: A later analysis found that TCRs clustered in the first cohort also tended to co-occur in the 120 validation repertoires, with roughly 95% of cluster scores above 0. Most TCR sequences were observed very rarely across donors, whereas some public TCRs were present in many individuals. The validation cohort had no HLA typing available for a later analysis, so co-occurrence within that cohort was assessed over all 130 or so repertoires. A few of the identified cytomegalovirus-associated TCR beta chains were confirmed in vitro to be specific for cytomegalovirus antigens. A total of about 150 TCR beta chains were listed by the study as associated with cytomegalovirus. The authors suggested that the approach could potentially be generalized to other disease states and immunological phenotypes. The classifier was reported to diagnose cytomegalovirus status with high specificity and sensitivity in both the original and validation cohorts.

CDR1 MGHDK and CDR2 SYGVNS are derived from the germline V gene. There are 16 amino acids in the CDR3, from cysteine to phenylalanine inclusive. Kept here is only the CDR3 DNA, which spans 48 bases and is read in frame from base 1. V is clipped by 4 bases and J by 0 bases, and the sequence between their germline boundaries is 13 bases long. The table lists this clone with a few counts. Its antigen has not been determined. Base-call qualities are not available, and no considerably larger clone is one nucleotide away. This TCR came from a man aged 25-40 years in good health and CMV-seropositive. The sample was PBMCs. The chain employs TRBV25-1 and TRBJ2-1, and the D gene may be TRBD1, 6 bases matching. The CDR3 loop reads CASSGSGTRSYNEQFF. In nucleotide form, the sequence is TGTGCCAGCAGTGGATCCGGGACACGCTCCTACAATGAGCAGTTCTTC.